The table lists the clone carrying this TCR beta chain with a few counts. The antigen is undetermined. TCRdb independently ran MiXCR on the PCR reads; one entry per CDR3 protein. Of about 18,000 distinct CDR3 sequences in the sample, just over 45% were seen once. The sample's time point: after preoperative PTX-NDP chemotherapy. The CDR3 length is 13 residues. The germline V and J ends were trimmed by 4 bases and 6 bases, with 10 bases remaining between them. The germline V gene has CDR1 MNHNS and CDR2 SASEGT. The data belong to a study of esophageal squamous cell carcinoma under preoperative chemotherapy. General study findings and limits: Peripheral T cells migrating into the tumor appeared to partly supply post-treatment tumor-infiltrating lymphocytes. Chemotherapy was followed by significantly higher TCR diversity in peripheral T cells only, not tumor-infiltrating lymphocytes.

The specimen was taken from a patient given preoperative chemotherapy. The V gene is TRBV6-1, the J gene TRBJ2-1; D is unresolved. The clonotype comes from a human donor with esophageal squamous cell carcinoma. The donor label of this sample is uncertain. The CDR3 loop reads CASSVSPANEQFF. The CDR3, as DNA: TGTGCCAGCAGTGTTTCCCCTGCCAATGAGCAGTTCTTC.